This T cell receptor (beta chain) came from a study of blood T cell repertoires in COVID-19. Study background: Sites in the United States, Italy and Spain provided acute and convalescent COVID-19 samples. T cells, B-cell-depleted T cells, or PBMCs provided the cDNA or gDNA that served as material.

Seattle's enrolled individuals joined amid active infection and were then monitored longitudinally. Assay: immunoSEQ multiplex PCR; the TCRdb copy retains only in-frame clones and omits some. The repertoire holds about 48,000 clones, with about nine tenths as singletons. Deletions cut 4 bases from V and 4 bases from J, with 10 bases between. There are 13 residues in the CDR3. Germline V gives CDR1 LGHDT, CDR2 YNNKEL (reference sequence). This chain connects TRBV3-1 (or the pseudogene TRBV3-2) to TRBJ1-1; D possibly corresponds to TRBD1 (5 bases). Sequences were obtained from peripheral blood. This clonotype was obtained from a woman at least 80 years old with COVID-19, enrolled during active disease. The CDR3 loop is CASSPGGGTEAFF. The CDR3 DNA reads as TGTGCCAGCAGCCCGGGGGGGGGCACTGAAGCTTTCTTT.